This TCR beta chain was recovered during a study of OX40 agonist ivuxolimab in advanced cancers. Across the whole study: Earlier treatment with anti-PD-1, anti-PD-L1 or anti-CTLA-4 was permitted, and under 50% had received some. Study-wide findings and caveats: There were, on average, more expanded clones in CD8+ T cells than in CD4+.

This clone came up once. Antigen unknown. Only in-frame clones appear in the TCRdb table, and some are missing; sequencing was by immunoSEQ multiplex PCR. Of about 68,000 clones detected, about 79% appear once; the ten largest clones hold around 1.5%. Trimming left V 4 bases short and J 3 bases short, with 14 bases between. Germline V gene sequence: CDR1 MNHEY, CDR2 SVGAGI. CDR3 size: 15 residues. This chain uses TRBV6-5 with TRBJ2-3; D perhaps matches TRBD1 (5 bases). The source of this sequence is an adult with an advanced solid tumor such as melanoma, head and neck, liver or kidney cancer. Sequencing was performed on CD4+ or CD8+ T cells sorted from blood, taken in a trial of the OX40 agonist ivuxolimab. CDR3 protein: CASSSLRVGTDTQYF. The CDR3 nucleotides are TGTGCCAGCAGTTCCCTCAGGGTCGGGACAGATACGCAGTATTTT.